These T cell receptor beta chains were read from a single sample in a study of blood T cells in healthy people across ages. From the 5' RACE reads, TCRdb called clonotypes with MiXCR, one entry per CDR3 protein. The sample consists of 1.5 million to 2 million distinct CDR3 sequences, approximately 28% of them appearing once. The sequencing sample was made of blood. These receptors were obtained from a woman younger than 45 in good health. Both conserved end residues are part of each CDR3. The D gene is left open where the match is weak. Size is stated for part of the rows, as once, few or many counts, or as a class when the clone is expanded.

TRBD1	TRBV12-3/TRBV12-4	TRBJ2-3	few	CASSDQGTGLDTQYF	TGTGCCAGCAGCGACCAGGGGACAGGTCTAGATACGCAGTATTTT
.	TRBV3-1	TRBJ1-2	once	CASSQAPEGGYTF	TGTGCCAGCAGCCAAGCCCCAGAGGGAGGCTACACCTTC
.	TRBV9	TRBJ1-2	.	CASSVGAATLYGYTF	TGTGCCAGCAGCGTAGGCGCCGCGACCCTTTATGGCTACACCTTC
TRBD2	TRBV5-1	TRBJ2-5	few	CASSLDLAGNREQYF	TGCGCCAGCAGCTTGGATCTAGCGGGAAACCGGGAGCAGTACTTC
.	TRBV12-3/TRBV12-4	TRBJ2-5	many	CASSLFSTETQYF	TGTGCCAGCAGTTTATTCTCCACGGAGACCCAGTACTTC
TRBD2	TRBV6-5	TRBJ2-2	.	CASRGGLDTGELFF	TGTGCCAGCCGGGGGGGACTAGACACCGGGGAGCTGTTTTTT
.	TRBV12-3/TRBV12-4	TRBJ2-5	few	CASSLSGLAASGETQYF	TGTGCCAGCAGTTTAAGCGGGCTTGCCGCTTCGGGAGAGACCCAGTACTTC
.	TRBV20-1	TRBJ2-1	few	CSAARVGRKYNEQFF	TGCAGTGCGGCACGGGTGGGGAGGAAGTACAATGAGCAGTTCTTC
.	TRBV5-5	TRBJ2-5	few	CASSFEHPEDQYF	TGTGCCAGCAGCTTTGAACACCCGGAAGACCAGTACTTC
.	TRBV30	TRBJ2-7	.	CAWRRRGIDEQYF	TGTGCCTGGAGAAGGAGGGGAATCGACGAGCAGTACTTC
.	TRBV7-9	TRBJ2-1	.	CASSLMEGNEQFF	TGTGCCAGCAGCCTCATGGAGGGAAATGAGCAGTTCTTC
.	TRBV12-3/TRBV12-4	TRBJ2-7	many	CASSSIHEQYF	TGTGCCAGCAGTTCTATCCACGAGCAGTACTTC
TRBD2	TRBV2	TRBJ2-1	.	CASRPAGETYNEQVF	TGTGCCAGCAGACCAGCGGGGGAGACCTACAATGAGCAGGTCTTC
.	TRBV5-6	TRBJ2-3	.	CASSPIQEDGTDTQYF	TGTGCCAGCAGCCCGATTCAGGAGGACGGGACAGATACGCAGTATTTT
.	TRBV11-2	TRBJ2-3	.	CASSHIGGGGDTQYF	TGTGCCAGCAGCCACATCGGGGGAGGGGGGGATACGCAGTATTTT
TRBD1	TRBV7-8	TRBJ1-2	.	CASSSGSSARQGEGYTF	TGTGCCAGCAGCTCCGGATCAAGCGCCAGACAGGGGGAGGGCTACACCTTC
.	TRBV5-1	TRBJ1-1	.	CASKVSPSAMNTEAFF	TGCGCCAGCAAAGTTTCGCCCTCCGCCATGAACACTGAAGCTTTCTTT
TRBD2	TRBV20-1	TRBJ2-3	few	CSARASGSWADTQYF	TGCAGTGCTAGGGCTAGCGGGAGTTGGGCAGATACGCAGTATTTT
.	TRBV3-1	TRBJ1-5	few	CASSQGPGGGNQPQHF	TGTGCCAGCAGCCAAGGTCCTGGAGGGGGCAATCAGCCCCAGCATTTT
.	TRBV27	TRBJ1-5	.	CASSISRAGNQPQHF	TGTGCCAGCAGTATAAGCAGGGCGGGGAATCAGCCCCAGCATTTT
TRBD1	TRBV7-9	TRBJ1-4	.	CASSAGQGARVNEKLFF	TGTGCCAGCAGCGCCGGACAGGGGGCTAGGGTTAATGAAAAACTGTTTTTT
.	TRBV7-2	TRBJ2-6	.	CASSLATFPGANVLTF	TGTGCCAGCAGCCTAGCCACGTTTCCAGGGGCCAACGTCCTGACTTTC
.	TRBV5-1	TRBJ2-2	few	CASSLAPVPDTGELFF	TGCGCCAGCAGCTTGGCCCCGGTACCCGATACCGGGGAGCTGTTTTTT
TRBD1	TRBV12-3/TRBV12-4	TRBJ1-5	.	CASSRDRGSQPQHF	TGTGCCAGCAGTCGAGACAGGGGGTCTCAGCCCCAGCATTTT
.	TRBV12-3/TRBV12-4	TRBJ1-5	many	CASSLRGGQPQHF	TGTGCCAGCAGTTTACGGGGAGGTCAGCCCCAGCATTTT
.	TRBV20-1	TRBJ2-5	many	CSAPSGGGETQYF	TGCAGTGCTCCGAGTGGAGGGGGAGAGACCCAGTACTTC
TRBD1	TRBV6-1	TRBJ2-6	many	CASSTHRGTGANVLTF	TGTGCCAGCAGTACACACAGGGGTACTGGGGCCAACGTCCTGACTTTC
.	TRBV12-3/TRBV12-4	TRBJ2-5	many	CASTPPEQETQYF	TGTGCCAGCACCCCCCCCGAACAAGAGACCCAGTACTTC
.	TRBV12-3/TRBV12-4	TRBJ1-1	.	CASSLGGVLGAFF	TGTGCCAGCAGTTTGGGGGGGGTCTTAGGGGCTTTCTTT
TRBD1	TRBV20-1	TRBJ2-1	.	CSARVHSGTVSYNEQFF	TGCAGTGCTAGAGTACACTCCGGGACAGTCTCCTACAATGAGCAGTTCTTC
TRBD2	TRBV5-5	TRBJ2-7	few	CASSLGTSGSIYEQYF	TGTGCCAGCAGCCTCGGGACTAGCGGGAGCATCTACGAGCAGTACTTC
.	TRBV10-3	TRBJ2-1	.	CAISEIADNEQFF	TGTGCCATCAGTGAAATAGCGGACAATGAGCAGTTCTTC
TRBD1	TRBV5-1	TRBJ1-2	few	CASSSETGQGGSGYTF	TGCGCCAGCAGCTCCGAGACGGGACAGGGGGGGAGTGGCTACACCTTC
.	TRBV12-3/TRBV12-4	TRBJ1-2	few	CASSIHPGAHNYGYTF	TGTGCCAGCAGTATTCACCCAGGTGCCCATAACTATGGCTACACCTTC
TRBD1	TRBV7-9	TRBJ1-2	few	CASSLETDRGYGYTF	TGTGCCAGCAGCTTAGAGACGGACAGGGGATATGGCTACACCTTC
.	TRBV29-1	TRBJ2-5	.	CVVGGAGEQYF	TGCGTTGTGGGCGGCGCCGGGGAGCAGTACTTC
.	TRBV20-1	TRBJ1-5	few	CSARRVGVGNQPQHF	TGCAGTGCTAGAAGGGTGGGTGTGGGCAATCAGCCCCAGCATTTT